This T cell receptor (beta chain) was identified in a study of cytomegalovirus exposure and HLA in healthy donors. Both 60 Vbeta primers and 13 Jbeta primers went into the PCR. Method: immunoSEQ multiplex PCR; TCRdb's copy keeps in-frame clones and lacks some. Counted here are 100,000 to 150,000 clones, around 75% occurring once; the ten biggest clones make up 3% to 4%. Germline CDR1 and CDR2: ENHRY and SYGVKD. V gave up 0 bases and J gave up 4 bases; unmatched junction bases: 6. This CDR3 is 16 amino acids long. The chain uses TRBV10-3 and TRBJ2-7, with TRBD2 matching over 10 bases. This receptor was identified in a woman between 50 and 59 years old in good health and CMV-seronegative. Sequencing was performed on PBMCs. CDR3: CAISESGGSGRYEQYF. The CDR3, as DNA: TGTGCCATCAGTGAGTCGGGTGGTAGCGGGAGGTACGAGCAGTACTTC.